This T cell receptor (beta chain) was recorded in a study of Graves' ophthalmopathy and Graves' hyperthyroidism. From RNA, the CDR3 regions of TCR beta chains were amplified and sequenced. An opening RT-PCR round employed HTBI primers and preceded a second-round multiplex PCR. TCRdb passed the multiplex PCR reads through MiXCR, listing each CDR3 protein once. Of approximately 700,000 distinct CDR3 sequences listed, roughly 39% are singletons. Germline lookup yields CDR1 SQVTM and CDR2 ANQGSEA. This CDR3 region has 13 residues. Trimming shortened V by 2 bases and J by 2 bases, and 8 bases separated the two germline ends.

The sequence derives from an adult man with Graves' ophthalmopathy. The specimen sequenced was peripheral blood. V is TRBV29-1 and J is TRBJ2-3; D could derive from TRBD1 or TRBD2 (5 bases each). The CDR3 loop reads CSVEMGVTDTQYF. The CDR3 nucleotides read TGCAGCGTTGAAATGGGGGTCACAGATACGCAGTATTTT.